A selection of T cell receptor beta chains follows, all from one sample in a study of shared clonotypes between healthy human individuals. Repertoires were generated with immunoSEQ multiplex PCR, while TCRdb's copy carries only in-frame clones and drops some. The data show some 660,000 clones, 73% seen once. The material sequenced was memory CD4+ T cells sorted from blood. The receptor source for this set is a woman aged 30 to 39 in good health. The CDR3 runs from the conserved cysteine through the conserved F or W. Some rows mark clone size as missing; the rest say once, few, many or name a class of expanded clone.

CASSWKQGGVINEQFF TRBJ2-1 TRBV11-2 -
CASSGRLLAGGGGYEQYF TRBJ2-7 TRBV28 -
CASSTTGTQQQPQHF TRBJ1-5 TRBV4-1 -
CASSPGTGSSYEQYF TRBJ2-7 TRBV11-3 -
CASSRTGGSGNTIYF TRBJ1-3 TRBV4-1 -
CAMTGGDTQYF TRBJ2-5 TRBV6-1 -
CSAGTPGVEAFF TRBJ1-1 TRBV29-1 few
CASSPRMGGQGYEQYF TRBJ2-7 TRBV18 -
CASNQAGTSVETQYF TRBJ2-5 TRBV6-5 once
CASSTRLAGKYEQYF TRBJ2-7 TRBV6-5 few
CSVEGTSGLADTQYF TRBJ2-3 TRBV29-1 -
CASRQRDRRAAPLHF TRBJ1-6 TRBV6-5 -
CSVPYEQYF TRBJ2-7 TRBV29-1 few
CASSSRQDNQPQHF TRBJ1-5 TRBV6-6 -
CASSHTQHPNTEAFF TRBJ1-1 TRBV4-2 -
CAWNPTGYNSPLHF TRBJ1-6 TRBV30 -
CASSPPSVSQETQYF TRBJ2-5 TRBV18 -
CASSEGTKRAYGYTF TRBJ1-2 TRBV6-1 -
CASSFFPGGETQYF TRBJ2-5 TRBV5-1 -
CASSLFELSEGYF TRBJ2-4 TRBV7-2 once
CASSQQGQSNTEAFF TRBJ1-1 TRBV16 -
CASNMASGRGTDTQYF TRBJ2-3 TRBV2 -
CASRGQGAYEQYF TRBJ2-7 TRBV5-1 -
CASSGDSYATNEKLFF TRBJ1-4 TRBV6-6 -
CASSRLAGEGETQYF TRBJ2-5 TRBV19 -
CASSFARLAGGWETQYF TRBJ2-5 TRBV5-4 -
CASSSPLGELFF TRBJ2-2 TRBV7-9 -
CASSWGETTEAFF TRBJ1-1 TRBV14 -
CASSTAYEQYF TRBJ2-7 TRBV6-6 many
CASSLEGKPFF TRBJ1-1 TRBV11-2 -
CASSTIQGSNQPQHF TRBJ1-5 TRBV2 -